Shown below are 30 T cell receptor beta chains from a single sample sequenced in a study of blood T cell repertoires in COVID-19. Repertoires were generated with immunoSEQ multiplex PCR, while TCRdb's copy carries only in-frame clones and drops some. Altogether around 200,000 clones are present, approximately 87% being singletons, with the ten largest covering roughly 6.4%. Sequencing was done on a sample of peripheral blood. The receptors come from a man in his sixties who had recovered from COVID-19.

This chain joins TRBV19 and TRBJ2-1; TRBD2 is a possible D gene (6 bases). Germline V gene lookup returns CDR1 LNHDA and CDR2 SQIVND (reference sequence). Trimming removed 3 bases from V and 12 bases from J, with 18 bases in between. The CDR3 consists of 14 residues. CDR3 region: CASSIRLGALGQFF. The CDR3 nucleotides read TGTGCCAGTAGTATCCGACTAGGGGCCCTGGGGCAGTTCTTC.

The rearrangement uses TRBV6-5 and TRBJ2-7, with D perhaps matching TRBD1 (6 bases). This CDR3 is 15 amino acids long. The V gene lost 2 bases and the J gene lost 0 bases, with 11 bases spanning the gap. The germline V gene encodes CDR1 MNHEY and CDR2 SVGAGI. The CDR3 here is CASSYTGTFSYEQYF. The CDR3 bases are TGTGCCAGCAGTTACACCGGGACATTCTCCTACGAGCAGTACTTC.

The rearrangement joins TRBV4-3 to TRBJ1-1, with no clear D. Germline V gives CDR1 LGHNA, CDR2 YSLEER. The CDR3 length is 16 residues. Trimming left V 4 bases short and J 1 base short, with 16 bases between. CDR3 DNA sequence: TGCGCCAGCAGCCTCCGAGGGATTGGCGAGAACACTGAAGCTTTCTTT. It specifies CASSLRGIGENTEAFF.

A single count supports this clone. J is TRBJ1-2 and V is TRBV19; 7 positions match TRBD1. Germline values: CDR1 LNHDA, CDR2 SQIVND (reference sequence). The CDR3 runs to 14 residues. The trim removed 6 bases at V and 0 bases at J, leaving 4 bases unmatched. The CDR3 is CASRGDSSNYGYTF. The CDR3 bases are TGTGCCAGTAGGGGGGACAGCTCTAACTATGGCTACACCTTC. Complete variable domain (other parts from reference TRBV19 and TRBJ1-2): DGGITQSPKYLFRKEGQNVTLSCEQNLNHDAMYWYRQDPGQGLRLIYYSQIVNDFQKGDIAEGYSVSREKKESFPLTVTSAQKNPTAFYLCASRGDSSNYGYTFGSGTRLTVV.

The V call is TRBV9, the J call TRBJ2-1; 9 bases line up with TRBD2. Trimming cost V 0 bases and J 9 bases; bases outside gene matches: 10. The CDR3 runs to 16 residues. Germline assignment: CDR1 SGDLS and CDR2 YYNGEE. This CDR3 is CASSVGVAGVSSEQFF. CDR3 DNA sequence: TGTGCCAGCAGCGTAGGCGTAGCGGGAGTTTCCAGTGAGCAGTTCTTC.

The chain is built from TRBV7-9 and TRBJ2-7; no definite D call. Trimming took off 5 bases at V and 0 bases at J, with 8 bases between the two ends. The CDR3 spans 13 residues. CDR1 is SEHNR and CDR2 is FQNEAQ in the germline V gene (reference sequence). The CDR3 protein is CASSLFGSYEQYF. The CDR3, as DNA: TGTGCCAGCAGCCTCTTCGGCTCCTACGAGCAGTACTTC.

This chain uses TRBV7-9 with TRBJ2-1; D unclear. This CDR3 is built from 12 residues. Trimming left V 1 base short and J 15 bases short, with 13 bases between. Germline V lookup: CDR1 SEHNR, CDR2 FQNEAQ (reference sequence). In DNA form, the CDR3 reads TGTGCCAGCAGCTTAGACGACCGGGTGGGGTTCTTC. Amino acids: CASSLDDRVGFF.

The chain uses TRBV7-2 and TRBJ2-1, with D possibly being TRBD1 (6 bases). Germline CDR1 reads SGHTA; CDR2 reads FQGNSA. The CDR3 has 13 residues. Trimming took off 0 bases at V and 7 bases at J, with 7 bases between the two ends. DNA of the CDR3: TGTGCCAGCAGCTTAGCGGACAGAAATGAGCAGTTCTTC. Protein: CASSLADRNEQFF.

The sample holds one count of this clone. This chain joins TRBV5-1 and TRBJ2-1; D is perhaps TRBD2 (6 bases). This CDR3 contains 13 residues. The germline CDR1 and CDR2 sequences are SGHRS and YFSETQ. V was clipped by 3 bases and J by 6 bases, with 10 bases between them. The CDR3 sequence: CASSSQGGNEQFF. The CDR3 bases are TGCGCCAGCAGCTCTCAGGGAGGCAATGAGCAGTTCTTC. The entire variable domain, with the rest obtained from reference TRBV5-1 and TRBJ2-1, is as follows: KAGVTQTPRYLIKTRGQQVTLSCSPISGHRSVSWYQQTPGQGLQFLFEYFSETQRNKGNFPGRFSGRQFSNSRSEMNVSTLELGDSALYLCASSSQGGNEQFFGPGTRLTVL.

V and J are TRBV19 and TRBJ2-7; 8 bases fit TRBD2. With V trimmed by 3 bases and J by 3 bases, 7 bases remained unmatched. The CDR3 loop spans 15 amino acids. From germline, CDR1 is LNHDA and CDR2 SQIVND (reference sequence). CDR3 DNA sequence: TGTGCCAGTAGTATCGGCGCGGGAGGAGACTACGAGCAGTACTTC. This encodes CASSIGAGGDYEQYF. The whole variable domain, filled in from reference TRBV19 and TRBJ2-7, reads DGGITQSPKYLFRKEGQNVTLSCEQNLNHDAMYWYRQDPGQGLRLIYYSQIVNDFQKGDIAEGYSVSREKKESFPLTVTSAQKNPTAFYLCASSIGAGGDYEQYFGPGTRLTVT.

The chain carries TRBV5-6 and TRBJ1-5, with D perhaps matching TRBD1 (6 bases). This CDR3 has 16 residues. In germline, CDR1 is SGHDT, CDR2 YYEEEE. V was cut by 1 base and J by 2 bases, with 13 bases left in between. CDR3 sequence (DNA): TGTGCCAGCAGCTTGAGGGGGGGGAGAGGCAATCAGCCCCAGCATTTT. It yields the protein CASSLRGGRGNQPQHF.

The chain links TRBV5-1 to TRBJ1-2, with D unresolved. This CDR3 is built from 14 residues. Germline-derived CDR1 and CDR2 are SGHRS and YFSETQ. V was clipped by 1 base and J by 0 bases, with 7 bases between them. CDR3 loop: CASSLTDANYGYTF. CDR3 in DNA: TGCGCCAGCAGCTTGACAGATGCTAACTATGGCTACACCTTC.

The chain uses TRBV11-2 and TRBJ2-7; 13 bases align to TRBD2. This CDR3 region has 18 residues. CDR1 SGHAT and CDR2 FQNNGV come from the germline V gene. The J segment lost 4 bases and the V segment lost 4 bases, leaving 13 bases of the junction unmatched. CDR3 sequence: CASSSRTSGRRKGYEQYF. The CDR3 DNA follows: TGTGCCAGCAGCTCCAGGACTAGCGGGAGACGAAAGGGGTACGAGCAGTACTTC.

The chain's CDR3 is CASSLAPSVNNEQFF. In DNA form, the CDR3 reads TGCGCCAGCAGCTTGGCTCCTAGCGTAAACAATGAGCAGTTCTTC. V usage is TRBV5-1 and J usage is TRBJ2-1; D may be TRBD2 (6 bases). From germline, CDR1 is SGHRS and CDR2 YFSETQ. CDR3 length: 15 amino acids. Between the trimmed V and J ends, which lost 0 bases and 5 bases, there was a span of 12 bases.

The rearrangement uses TRBV15 and TRBJ1-2, with a tentative D call TRBD1 (5 bases). Per the germline V gene, CDR1 is LNHNV and CDR2 is YYDKDF (reference sequence). V lost 3 bases, J lost 8 bases, and 13 bases lay in between. The CDR3 length is 13 residues. The CDR3 here is CATSSAGLIGYTF. The CDR3 DNA reads TGTGCCACCAGCAGCGCAGGGTTGATAGGCTACACCTTC.

The genes are TRBV6-5 and TRBJ1-3, with 7 bases aligning to TRBD1. Losses at the gene ends were 6 bases for V and 2 bases for J; bases not matched to a gene: 4. The CDR3 runs 14 residues. Germline CDR1 and CDR2: MNHEY and SVGAGI. DNA for the CDR3: TGTGCCAGCAGGATCGGGACAGCTGGAAACACCATATATTTT. It is translated as CASRIGTAGNTIYF.

In nucleotides, the CDR3 is TGTGCCACCTTAGCCGGGACAGGGGAACGTGGCTACACCTTC. Translation gives CATLAGTGERGYTF. The chain carries TRBV10-3 and TRBJ1-2; TRBD1 matches 10 bases. Germline assignment: CDR1 ENHRY and CDR2 SYGVKD. V was pared by 10 bases and J by 7 bases, with 12 bases of the junction left unmatched. The CDR3 has 14 residues.

The V and J genes are TRBV10-1 and TRBJ2-1; D perhaps matches TRBD2 (6 bases). V was clipped by 0 bases and J by 7 bases, with 10 bases between them. The germline V gene has CDR1 WNHNN and CDR2 SYGVQD (reference sequence). The CDR3 runs 14 residues. CDR3 sequence: CASSESARGNEQFF. The CDR3 nucleotides are TGCGCCAGCAGTGAGTCGGCGCGGGGTAATGAGCAGTTCTTC.

The genes are TRBV6-2 or TRBV6-3 and TRBJ2-7; TRBD2 aligns across 7 bases. Trimming removed 5 bases from V and 9 bases from J; junction bases left unmatched: 10. Germline V gene data show CDR1 as MNHEY and CDR2 as SVGEGT. This CDR3 region has 13 residues. CDR3 in DNA: TGTGCCAGCAGTAACCCCGGGGGGAGAGGGCAGTACTTC. Amino acids: CASSNPGGRGQYF.

This chain uses TRBV24-1 with TRBJ2-3; possibly TRBD2 for D (6 bases). The germline V gene encodes CDR1 KGHDR and CDR2 SFDVKD. The germline V and J ends were trimmed by 3 bases and 0 bases, with 9 bases remaining between them. The CDR3 loop spans 15 amino acids. This chain's CDR3 is CATSDPAGSTDTQYF. In DNA form, the CDR3 reads TGTGCCACCAGTGATCCGGCGGGAAGCACAGATACGCAGTATTTT.

This CDR3 reads CASSSGTSAEEQYF. CDR3 nucleotide sequence: TGCGCCAGCAGCTCTGGGACTAGCGCGGAAGAGCAGTACTTC. The chain employs TRBV5-1 and TRBJ2-7, with 10 nucleotides matching TRBD2. Unmatched junction bases numbered 7, after V lost 3 bases and J lost 7 bases. CDR1 is SGHRS and CDR2 is YFSETQ in the germline V gene. The CDR3 loop spans 14 amino acids. Variable domain in full (rest from reference TRBV5-1 and TRBJ2-7): KAGVTQTPRYLIKTRGQQVTLSCSPISGHRSVSWYQQTPGQGLQFLFEYFSETQRNKGNFPGRFSGRQFSNSRSEMNVSTLELGDSALYLCASSSGTSAEEQYFGPGTRLTVT.

The chain couples TRBV5-4 to TRBJ2-7, with 9 bases matching TRBD1. With 2 bases clipped from V and 0 bases from J, the junction kept 3 bases outside the gene matches. Germline V gives CDR1 SGHNT, CDR2 YYREEE (reference sequence). This CDR3 has 15 residues. CDR3 nucleotides: TGTGCCAGCAGCTTCCCGGGACAGGGCTCCTACGAGCAGTACTTC. Protein product: CASSFPGQGSYEQYF.

The chain employs TRBV15 and TRBJ1-4; possible D gene TRBD1, 6 bases. The CDR3 contains 14 residues. Looked up from germline, CDR1 is LNHNV and CDR2 is YYDKDF (reference sequence). The V end was cut by 6 bases, the J end by 7 bases, with 15 bases between. The CDR3 DNA reads TGTGCCACCAGGATGGATCGGACAGTTGAAAAACTGTTTTTT. This translates into CATRMDRTVEKLFF.

The rearrangement uses TRBV27 and TRBJ2-3; 11 bases fit TRBD2. Germline CDR1 reads MNHEY; CDR2 reads SMNVEV (reference sequence). The CDR3 is made up of 16 amino acids. V was clipped by 3 bases and J by 3 bases; unmatched bases: 5. The CDR3 loop reads CASSFSLAGGTDTQYF. In DNA form, the CDR3 reads TGTGCCAGCAGTTTTTCCCTAGCGGGAGGTACAGATACGCAGTATTTT.

This chain joins TRBV5-1 and TRBJ1-2; 7 nucleotides match TRBD1. Trimming cost V 10 bases and J 1 base; bases outside gene matches: 13. Germline V CDR1 and CDR2: SGHRS, YFSETQ. The CDR3 consists of 15 residues. CDR3 sequence: CASSGAQGDNYGYTF. In nucleotides, the CDR3 is TGCGCCTCCAGTGGGGCTCAGGGGGATAACTATGGCTACACCTTC.

This clone has just a few counts. The chain uses TRBV6-2 or TRBV6-3 and TRBJ2-1; no reliable D call. V gave up 0 bases and J gave up 4 bases, with 4 bases separating them. The CDR3 has 13 amino acids. Germline CDR1 is MNHEY and CDR2 is SVGEGT. CDR3 nucleotides: TGTGCCAGCAGTTACTCGTCATACAATGAGCAGTTCTTC. It specifies CASSYSSYNEQFF.

This chain joins TRBV27 and TRBJ2-3, with 10 nucleotides matching TRBD1. The germline gives CDR1 MNHEY, CDR2 SMNVEV (reference sequence). This CDR3 comprises 15 residues. V was clipped by 6 bases and J by 3 bases; unmatched bases: 6. CDR3 in amino acids: CASSSGQGGTDTQYF. In nucleotides, the CDR3 is TGTGCCAGCAGCTCCGGACAGGGGGGGACAGATACGCAGTATTTT.

Comment on this clone: The same CDR3 is also encoded by other DNA sequences in this sample. V is TRBV12-3 or TRBV12-4 and J is TRBJ2-5, with 7 nucleotides matching TRBD2. The CDR3 has 12 amino acids. Trimming at V came to 5 bases and at J to 5 bases, leaving 2 bases not matched to a gene. The CDR3 region has the DNA TGTGCCAGCAGTCCCGGGGGGGAGACCCAGTACTTC. Amino acids: CASSPGGETQYF.

This sequence joins TRBV7-2 and TRBJ2-7, with 9 nucleotides matching TRBD2. The V gene end was trimmed by 5 bases and the J gene end by 1 base; junction bases not matched to a gene: 6. This CDR3 contains 15 residues. The germline CDR1 and CDR2 sequences are SGHTA and FQGNSA. The CDR3 loop reads CASSQPGLASYEQYF. CDR3 in DNA: TGTGCCAGCAGCCAACCGGGACTAGCTTCCTACGAGCAGTACTTC.

The V call is TRBV7-2, the J call TRBJ1-6; D gene uncertain. The CDR3 extends over 15 amino acids. V was shortened by 1 base and J by 4 bases, with 8 bases between the two germline ends. Looked up from germline, CDR1 is SGHTA and CDR2 is FQGNSA. The CDR3 nucleotides are TGTGCCAGCAGCTTAGGAGGGCATTATAATTCACCCCTCCACTTT. Translation: CASSLGGHYNSPLHF.